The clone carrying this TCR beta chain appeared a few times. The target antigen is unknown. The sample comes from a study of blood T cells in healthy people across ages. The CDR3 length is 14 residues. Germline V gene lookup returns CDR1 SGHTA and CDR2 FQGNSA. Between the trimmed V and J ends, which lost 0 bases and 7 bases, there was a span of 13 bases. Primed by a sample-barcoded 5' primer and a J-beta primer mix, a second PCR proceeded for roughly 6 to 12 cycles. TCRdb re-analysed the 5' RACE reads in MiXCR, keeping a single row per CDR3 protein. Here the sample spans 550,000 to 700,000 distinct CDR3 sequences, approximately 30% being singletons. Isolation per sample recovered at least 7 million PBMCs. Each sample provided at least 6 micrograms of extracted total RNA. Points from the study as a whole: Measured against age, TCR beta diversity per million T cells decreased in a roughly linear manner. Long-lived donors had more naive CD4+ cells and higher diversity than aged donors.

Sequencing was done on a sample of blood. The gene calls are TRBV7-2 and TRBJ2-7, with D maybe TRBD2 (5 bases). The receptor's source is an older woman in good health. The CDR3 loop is CASSLAALRREQYF. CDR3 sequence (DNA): TGTGCCAGCAGCTTAGCGGCACTCAGGAGGGAGCAGTACTTC.